This TCR beta chain was retrieved from a study of blood T cell repertoires in COVID-19. In the study overall: Some COVID-19 samples were acute and others convalescent; all came from the United States, Italy and Spain. T cells, B-cell-depleted T cells, or PBMCs supplied cDNA or gDNA.

Germline V lookup: CDR1 LNHDA, CDR2 SQIVND (reference sequence). There are 16 residues in the CDR3. V lost 6 bases, J lost 1 base, and 9 bases stayed unmatched. Authors' methods: Reference gene primer amplification gave estimated nucleated cell counts. Using immunoSEQ multiplex PCR, the repertoire was profiled, and TCRdb retains in-frame clones only, with some absent. V, J and clone size derive from that table, while D and trimming were established from the DNA sequence. The repertoire includes 70,000 or so clones, under 85% of them detected once, and over 20% sits in the top ten. The TCR originated in a man in his sixties or seventies with acute or convalescent COVID-19. The chain couples TRBV19 to TRBJ2-7; TRBD2 matches 10 bases. Source material: peripheral blood. The DNA for the CDR3 is TGTGCCAGTAGGCCCAGCGGGAGGGCCGGGTCCTACGAGCAGTACTTC. Its translation is CASRPSGRAGSYEQYF.